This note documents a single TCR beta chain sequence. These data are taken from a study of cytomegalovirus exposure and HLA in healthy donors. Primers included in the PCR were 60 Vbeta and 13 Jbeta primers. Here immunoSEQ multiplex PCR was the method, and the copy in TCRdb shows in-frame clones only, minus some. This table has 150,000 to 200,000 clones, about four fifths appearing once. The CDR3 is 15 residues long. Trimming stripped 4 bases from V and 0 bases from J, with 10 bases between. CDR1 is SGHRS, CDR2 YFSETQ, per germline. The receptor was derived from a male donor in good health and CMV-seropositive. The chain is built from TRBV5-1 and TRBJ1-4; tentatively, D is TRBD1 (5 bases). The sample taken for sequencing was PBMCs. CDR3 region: CASSPETATNEKLFF. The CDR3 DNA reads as TGCGCCAGCAGCCCGGAGACAGCAACTAATGAAAAACTGTTTTTT.